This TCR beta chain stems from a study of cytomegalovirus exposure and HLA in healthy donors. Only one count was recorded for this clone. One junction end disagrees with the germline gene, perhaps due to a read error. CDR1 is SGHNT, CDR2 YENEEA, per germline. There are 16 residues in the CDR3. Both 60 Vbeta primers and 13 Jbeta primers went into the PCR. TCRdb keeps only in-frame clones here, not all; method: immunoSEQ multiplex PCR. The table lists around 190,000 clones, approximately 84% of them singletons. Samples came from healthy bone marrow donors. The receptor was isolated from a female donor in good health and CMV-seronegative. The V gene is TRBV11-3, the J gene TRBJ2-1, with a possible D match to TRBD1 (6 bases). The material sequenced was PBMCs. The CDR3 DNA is TGTGCCAGCAGCTCGCTGGGTCAGGGGTTCTACGATGAGCAGTTCTTC. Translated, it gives CASSSLGQGFYDEQFF.